The rows below give T cell receptor beta chains drawn from one sample of a study of blood T cells in healthy people across ages. TCRdb recomputed calls from the 5' RACE reads with MiXCR, one row per CDR3 protein. The sample records approximately 900,000 distinct CDR3 sequences, almost 30% being singletons. These records were also assigned to another study, of T cells of mothers and their children.

Sequencing was carried out using blood. The receptors originated from a woman between 40 and 55 years old in good health. Each CDR3 is given with its conserved first and last residue. The D gene is left open where the match is weak. Clone sizes are given selectively: once, few, many, or a class where the clone is expanded.

-	TRBV12-3/TRBV12-4	-	TRBJ1-5	CASSSPYQPQHF	TGTGCCAGCAGTAGCCCTTATCAGCCCCAGCATTTT
once	TRBV12-3/TRBV12-4	TRBD1	TRBJ1-2	CASTLSTGDGYTF	TGTGCCAGCACCCTGTCGACAGGGGATGGCTACACCTTC
-	TRBV4-3	-	TRBJ2-3	CASSLKTGSDTQYF	TGCGCCAGCAGCCTTAAGACAGGTTCAGATACGCAGTATTTT
-	TRBV2	-	TRBJ1-6	CASKPGGTYFSPLHF	TGTGCCAGCAAACCCGGGGGCACGTATTTTTCACCCCTCCACTTT
many	TRBV29-1	TRBD2	TRBJ2-4	CSVEDLGGGGNIQYF	TGCAGCGTTGAAGATCTAGGCGGGGGGGGAAACATTCAGTACTTC
-	TRBV7-9	TRBD1	TRBJ1-4	CASTPDRLSNEKLFF	TGTGCCAGCACCCCGGACAGGCTCTCTAATGAAAAACTGTTTTTT
-	TRBV7-2	-	TRBJ2-3	CASRGPISTDTQYF	TGTGCCAGCAGGGGGCCCATTAGCACAGATACGCAGTATTTT
few	TRBV9	TRBD1	TRBJ2-5	CASSVQGAWETRYF	TGTGCCAGCAGCGTTCAGGGGGCCTGGGAGACCCGGTACTTC
many	TRBV12-3/TRBV12-4	-	TRBJ2-7	CASSPGAGAIAYEQYF	TGTGCCAGCAGCCCCGGGGCGGGGGCGATAGCCTACGAGCAGTACTTC
few	TRBV7-9	-	TRBJ2-1	CASSLDGGAFEQFF	TGTGCCAGCAGCTTAGATGGGGGGGCGTTTGAGCAGTTCTTC
-	TRBV3-1	-	TRBJ2-7	CASSRTNYEQYF	TGTGCCAGCAGCCGGACCAACTACGAGCAGTACTTC
few	TRBV12-3/TRBV12-4	-	TRBJ1-5	CASSLKGSNQPQHF	TGTGCCAGCAGTTTAAAGGGAAGCAATCAGCCCCAGCATTTT
-	TRBV28	TRBD1	TRBJ2-1	CASTTWRTGVGYNEQFF	TGTGCCAGCACAACCTGGAGGACAGGGGTCGGCTACAATGAGCAGTTCTTC
few	TRBV28	TRBD2	TRBJ2-5	CATGPGRRGAGVETQYF	TGTGCCACCGGGCCGGGTCGGCGGGGGGCCGGGGTAGAGACCCAGTACTTC
-	TRBV20-1	-	TRBJ2-3	CSASPYEDPEGTDTQYF	TGCAGTGCTAGTCCTTACGAGGACCCCGAGGGGACAGATACGCAGTATTTT
many	TRBV20-1	-	TRBJ1-2	CSTTSGTPRYGYTF	TGCAGTACTACTTCCGGGACACCTAGATATGGCTACACCTTC
-	TRBV21-1	-	TRBJ1-2	CASSKPSVPWRLWGYTF	TGTGCCAGCAGCAAACCATCCGTACCGTGGCGACTATGGGGCTACACCTTC
-	TRBV5-1	-	TRBJ1-2	CASSLGQVQYGYTF	TGCGCCAGCAGCTTGGGACAGGTCCAGTATGGCTACACCTTC
-	TRBV5-1	TRBD1	TRBJ1-1	CASSLDPGGITEAFF	TGCGCCAGCAGCTTGGATCCAGGGGGTATCACTGAAGCTTTCTTT
-	TRBV11-2	-	TRBJ2-2	CASSLDRERELFF	TGTGCCAGCAGCTTAGACAGGGAAAGGGAGCTGTTTTTT
-	TRBV28	-	TRBJ2-1	CACRARQYAQFF	TGTGCCTGCAGGGCTCGACAGTACGCGCAGTTCTTC
-	TRBV5-1	-	TRBJ2-5	CASSPPGRQGETQYF	TGCGCCAGCAGCCCGCCAGGGAGACAAGGGGAGACCCAGTACTTC
many	TRBV29-1	TRBD2	TRBJ2-1	CSVAASGGAYNEQFF	TGCAGCGTTGCCGCTAGCGGGGGGGCCTACAATGAGCAGTTCTTC
-	TRBV27	TRBD2	TRBJ2-3	CASSFLKAGRVTDTQYF	TGTGCCAGCAGTTTTCTCAAAGCGGGGCGCGTCACAGATACGCAGTATTTT
few	TRBV6-1	-	TRBJ2-5	CASIRPGAETQYF	TGTGCCAGCATACGGCCAGGGGCGGAGACCCAGTACTTC
-	TRBV21-1	-	TRBJ2-1	CASSKAPDPYYNEQFF	TGTGCCAGCAGCAAAGCGCCGGACCCTTACTACAATGAGCAGTTCTTC
many	TRBV7-2	-	TRBJ2-7	CASSLMDGYEQYF	TGTGCCAGCAGCTTAATGGACGGCTACGAGCAGTACTTC